The 7 T cell receptor beta chains in this list originate from one sample, sequenced in a study of graft-versus-host responses after intestinal transplantation. These receptors lack a known antigen. The assay was immunoSEQ multiplex PCR, and TCRdb's table has in-frame clones only and misses some. The data contain 130,000 to 150,000 clones, about nine tenths of them singletons. The sample in question was unstimulated CD4+ T cells sorted from spleen or lymph node cells, obtained before intestinal transplant. Receptor source: a human donor who received an intestinal transplant.

The genes are TRBV9 and TRBJ2-1; 11 bases are a match to TRBD2. The V gene's germline CDR1 is SGDLS and CDR2 YYNGEE. V gave up 4 bases and J gave up 1 base; unmatched junction bases: 13. The CDR3 sequence is 19 residues long. CDR3 region: CASSPRGIAGGRSYNEQFF. The CDR3 nucleotides read TGTGCCAGCAGCCCCCGAGGGATAGCGGGAGGGAGGTCCTACAATGAGCAGTTCTTC.

The chain is built from TRBV7-8 and TRBJ1-3, with D uncertain. The CDR3 spans 13 residues. Germline V gene data show CDR1 as SGHVS and CDR2 as FQNEAQ. Trimming removed 5 bases at V and 4 bases at J, with 9 bases between. DNA for the CDR3: TGTGCCAGCAGCCCCTCGAGGGGAAACACCATATATTTT. The encoded protein is CASSPSRGNTIYF.

The chain carries TRBV5-1 and TRBJ1-2; TRBD1 matches 11 bases. Germline V gene data show CDR1 as SGHRS and CDR2 as YFSETQ. There are 17 residues in the CDR3. The V and J ends lost 0 bases and 7 bases, in that order; junction bases with no gene match: 11. This chain's CDR3 is CASSLEAGQGALGGYTF. The CDR3 bases are TGCGCCAGCAGCTTGGAGGCTGGACAGGGGGCTTTGGGTGGCTACACCTTC.

This clone was seen once. The chain uses TRBV7-3 and TRBJ2-1; 12 bases are a match to TRBD2. Germline trimming cut 1 base from V and 4 bases from J; bases unmatched to any gene: 8. The CDR3 is made up of 18 amino acids. The germline gives CDR1 SGHTA, CDR2 FQGTGA. The CDR3 here is CASSLIPSGRDPYNEQFF. The CDR3 nucleotides are TGTGCCAGCAGCTTAATCCCTAGCGGGAGGGACCCGTACAATGAGCAGTTCTTC. Together with reference TRBV7-3 and TRBJ2-1, the CDR3 gives the full variable domain: GAGVSQTPSNKVTEKGKYVELRCDPISGHTALYWYRQSLGQGPEFLIYFQGTGAADDSGLPNDRFFAVRPEGSVSTLKIQRTERGDSAVYLCASSLIPSGRDPYNEQFFGPGTRLTVL.

The rearrangement uses TRBV7-9 and TRBJ2-7, with 13 bases lining up with TRBD2. CDR3 length: 16 amino acids. Germline V gene sequence: CDR1 SEHNR, CDR2 FQNEAQ (reference sequence). J gave up 4 bases and V 8 bases, and 11 bases lay outside the gene matches. CDR3 nucleotides: TGTGCCAGCGCTGCCCCGGGACTAGCGGGAATGTACGAGCAGTACTTC. This sequence encodes CASAAPGLAGMYEQYF.

The rearrangement joins TRBV28 to TRBJ2-1, with D perhaps TRBD2 (5 bases). Germline lookup yields CDR1 MDHEN and CDR2 SYDVKM. This CDR3 spans 12 amino acids. V lost 8 bases to trimming and J lost 9 bases, with 14 bases between them. This chain's CDR3 is CASETAGSEQFF. The CDR3 coding sequence is TGTGCCAGCGAGACTGCGGGCAGTGAGCAGTTCTTC.

The chain links TRBV27 to TRBJ2-2; no reliable D call. Trimming removed 8 bases from V and 6 bases from J, with 10 bases in between. Per germline, CDR1 MNHEY and CDR2 SMNVEV (reference sequence). CDR3 length equals 12 residues. The CDR3 is CASSITPGELFF. DNA for the CDR3: TGTGCCAGCTCGATCACACCCGGGGAGCTGTTTTTT.